This TCR beta chain stems from a study of blood T cell repertoires in COVID-19. The overall study: From T cells, B-cell-depleted T cells, or PBMCs came the material, which was cDNA or gDNA.

In germline, CDR1 is MGHRA, CDR2 YSYEKL. This CDR3 has 15 residues. Between the trimmed V and J ends, which lost 3 bases and 2 bases, there was a span of 10 bases. Profiling relied on immunoSEQ multiplex PCR, and the TCRdb table lists in-frame clones only, not all of them. The sample contains about 250,000 clones, almost 85% of which appear only once. Sequencing was performed on peripheral blood. The chain uses TRBV4-1 and TRBJ2-2; tentative D call: TRBD1 (5 bases). The clonotype originates from a man aged 50 to 60 with COVID-19, enrolled during active disease. In DNA form, the CDR3 reads TGCGCCAGCAGCCAGCAGACAGTTAACACCGGGGAGCTGTTTTTT. As protein: CASSQQTVNTGELFF.